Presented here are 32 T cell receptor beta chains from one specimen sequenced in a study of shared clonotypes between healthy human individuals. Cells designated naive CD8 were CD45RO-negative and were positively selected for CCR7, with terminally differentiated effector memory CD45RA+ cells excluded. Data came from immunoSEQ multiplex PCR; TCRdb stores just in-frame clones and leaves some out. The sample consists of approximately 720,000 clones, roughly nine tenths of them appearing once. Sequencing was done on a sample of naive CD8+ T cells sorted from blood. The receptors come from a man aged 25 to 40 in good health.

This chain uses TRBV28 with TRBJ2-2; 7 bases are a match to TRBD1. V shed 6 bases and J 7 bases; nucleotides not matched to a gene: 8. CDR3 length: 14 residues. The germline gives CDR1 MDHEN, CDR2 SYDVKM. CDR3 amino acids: CASSFRGYSGELFF. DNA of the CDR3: TGTGCCAGCAGCTTCAGGGGGTACAGCGGGGAGCTGTTTTTT.

CDR3: CASSPGLADSYEQYF. The CDR3 nucleotides are TGTGCCAGCAGTCCAGGACTAGCGGACTCCTACGAGCAGTACTTC. The rearrangement joins TRBV27 to TRBJ2-7; 10 bases are shared with TRBD2. The V gene end was trimmed by 5 bases and the J gene end by 0 bases; junction bases not matched to a gene: 4. The CDR3 covers 15 residues. Germline CDR1 is MNHEY and CDR2 is SMNVEV (reference sequence).

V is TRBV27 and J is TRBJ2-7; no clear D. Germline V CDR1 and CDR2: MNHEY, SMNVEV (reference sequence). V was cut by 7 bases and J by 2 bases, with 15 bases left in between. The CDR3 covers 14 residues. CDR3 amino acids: CASKNRKKPYEQYF. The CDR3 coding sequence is TGTGCCAGCAAAAACAGAAAGAAACCCTACGAGCAGTACTTC.

The CDR3 loop is CAISPGGTEAFF. CDR3 coding DNA: TGTGCCATCAGTCCCGGAGGCACTGAAGCTTTCTTT. V gene TRBV10-3 combines with J gene TRBJ1-1, with D uncertain. Germline CDR1 ENHRY, CDR2 SYGVKD. The CDR3 has 12 amino acids. Deletions cut 5 bases from V and 4 bases from J, with 8 bases between.

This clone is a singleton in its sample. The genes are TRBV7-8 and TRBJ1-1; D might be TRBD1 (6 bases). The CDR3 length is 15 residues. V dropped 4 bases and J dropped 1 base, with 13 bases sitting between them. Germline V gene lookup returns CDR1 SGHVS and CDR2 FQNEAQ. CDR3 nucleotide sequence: TGTGCCAGCAGCTACCTCGGGACAACGAACACTGAAGCTTTCTTT. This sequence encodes CASSYLGTTNTEAFF.

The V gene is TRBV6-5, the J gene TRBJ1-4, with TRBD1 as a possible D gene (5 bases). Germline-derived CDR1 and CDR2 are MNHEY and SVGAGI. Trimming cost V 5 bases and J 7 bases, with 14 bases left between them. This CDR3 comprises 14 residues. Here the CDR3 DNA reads TGTGCCAGCAGTGCCTGGACAAGGGGTGAAAAACTGTTTTTT. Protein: CASSAWTRGEKLFF.

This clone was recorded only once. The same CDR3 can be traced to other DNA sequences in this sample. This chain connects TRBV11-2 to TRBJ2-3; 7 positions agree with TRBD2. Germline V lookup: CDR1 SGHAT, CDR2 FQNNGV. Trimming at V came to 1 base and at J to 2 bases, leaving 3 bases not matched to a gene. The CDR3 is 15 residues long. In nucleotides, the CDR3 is TGTGCCAGCAGCTTAGTCGGGGGGTACACAGATACGCAGTATTTT. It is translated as CASSLVGGYTDTQYF.

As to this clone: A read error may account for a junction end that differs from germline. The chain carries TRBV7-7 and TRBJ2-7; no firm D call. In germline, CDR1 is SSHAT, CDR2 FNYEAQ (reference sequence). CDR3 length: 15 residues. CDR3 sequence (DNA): TGTGCTAGCAGCTTAAGCCTTGGGGTTACCTACGAGCAGTACTTC. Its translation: CASSLSLGVTYEQYF.

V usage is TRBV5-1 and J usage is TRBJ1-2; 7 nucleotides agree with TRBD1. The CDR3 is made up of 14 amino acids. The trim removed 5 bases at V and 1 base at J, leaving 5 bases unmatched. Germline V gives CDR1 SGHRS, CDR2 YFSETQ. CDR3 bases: TGCGCCAGCAGTTCCGGGACAGATAACTATGGCTACACCTTC. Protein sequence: CASSSGTDNYGYTF.

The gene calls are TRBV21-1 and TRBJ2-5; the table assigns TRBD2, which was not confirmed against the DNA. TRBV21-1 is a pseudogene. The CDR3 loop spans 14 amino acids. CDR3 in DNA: TGTGCCAGCAGCAGGACTAGCGGGGAAGAGACCCAGTACTTC. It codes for CASSRTSGEETQYF.

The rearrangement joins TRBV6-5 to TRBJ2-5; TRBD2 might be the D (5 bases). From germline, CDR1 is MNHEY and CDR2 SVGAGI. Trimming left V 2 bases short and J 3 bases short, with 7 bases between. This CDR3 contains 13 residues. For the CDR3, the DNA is TGTGCCAGCAGTTACGTCGGGGAAGAGACCCAGTACTTC. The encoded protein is CASSYVGEETQYF.

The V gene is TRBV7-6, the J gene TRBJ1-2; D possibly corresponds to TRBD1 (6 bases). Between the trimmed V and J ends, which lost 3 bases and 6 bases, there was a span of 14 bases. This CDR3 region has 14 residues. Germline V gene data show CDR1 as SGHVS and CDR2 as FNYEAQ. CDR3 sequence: CASSFGWGPDGYTF. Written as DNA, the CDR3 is TGTGCCAGCAGCTTCGGGTGGGGGCCTGATGGCTACACCTTC.

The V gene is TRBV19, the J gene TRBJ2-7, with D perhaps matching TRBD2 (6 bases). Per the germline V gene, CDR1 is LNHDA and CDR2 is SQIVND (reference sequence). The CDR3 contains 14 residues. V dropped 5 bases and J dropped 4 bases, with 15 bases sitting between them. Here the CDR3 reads CASSPRRGSYEQYF. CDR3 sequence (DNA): TGTGCCAGTAGTCCCCGGCGGGGATCTTACGAGCAGTACTTC.

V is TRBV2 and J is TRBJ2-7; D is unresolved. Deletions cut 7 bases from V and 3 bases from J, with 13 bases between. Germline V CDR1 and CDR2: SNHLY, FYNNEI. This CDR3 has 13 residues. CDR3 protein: CASTVDRNYEQYF. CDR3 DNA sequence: TGTGCCAGCACTGTAGACCGAAACTACGAGCAGTACTTC.

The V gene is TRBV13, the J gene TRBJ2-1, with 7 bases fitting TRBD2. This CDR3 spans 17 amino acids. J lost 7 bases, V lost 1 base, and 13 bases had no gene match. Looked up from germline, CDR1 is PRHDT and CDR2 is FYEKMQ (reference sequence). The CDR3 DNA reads TGTGCCAGCAGCTTAGAGGGGTCTTTGCGGGAGTGGAATGAGCAGTTCTTC. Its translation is CASSLEGSLREWNEQFF. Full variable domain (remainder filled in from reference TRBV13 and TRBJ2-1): AAGVIQSPRHLIKEKRETATLKCYPIPRHDTVYWYQQGPGQDPQFLISFYEKMQSDKGSIPDRFSAQQFSDYHSELNMSSLELGDSALYFCASSLEGSLREWNEQFFGPGTRLTVL.

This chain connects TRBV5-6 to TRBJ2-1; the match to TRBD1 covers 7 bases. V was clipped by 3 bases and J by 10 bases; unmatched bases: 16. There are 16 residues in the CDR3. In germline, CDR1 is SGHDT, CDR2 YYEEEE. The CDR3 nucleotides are TGTGCCAGCAGCTCGGGGACAGTTTGGGCCACAAGAGAGCAGTTCTTC. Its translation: CASSSGTVWATREQFF.

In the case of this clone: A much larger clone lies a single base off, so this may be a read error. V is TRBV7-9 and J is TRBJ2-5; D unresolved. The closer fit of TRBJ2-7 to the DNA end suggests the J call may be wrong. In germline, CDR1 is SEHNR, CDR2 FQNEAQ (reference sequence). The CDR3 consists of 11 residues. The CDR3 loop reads CASSSNYEQYF. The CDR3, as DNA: TGTGCCAGCAGCTCAAACTACGAGCAGTACTTC.

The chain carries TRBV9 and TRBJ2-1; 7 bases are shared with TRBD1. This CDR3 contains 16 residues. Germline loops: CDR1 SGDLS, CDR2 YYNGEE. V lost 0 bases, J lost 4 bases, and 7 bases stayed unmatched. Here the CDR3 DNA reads TGTGCCAGCAGCGTAGGGGGACAGCGTATTTACAATGAGCAGTTCTTC. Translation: CASSVGGQRIYNEQFF.

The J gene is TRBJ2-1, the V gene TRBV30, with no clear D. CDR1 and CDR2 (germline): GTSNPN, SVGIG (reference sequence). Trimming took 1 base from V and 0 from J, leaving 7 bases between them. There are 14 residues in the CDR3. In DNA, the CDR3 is TGTGCCTGGAGTGACCTGAGCTCCTACAATGAGCAGTTCTTC. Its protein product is CAWSDLSSYNEQFF.

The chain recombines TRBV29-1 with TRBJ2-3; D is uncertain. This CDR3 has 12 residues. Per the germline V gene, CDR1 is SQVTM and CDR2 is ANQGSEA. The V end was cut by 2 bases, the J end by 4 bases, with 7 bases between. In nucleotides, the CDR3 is TGCAGCGTTGAATGGGCAGCAGATACGCAGTATTTT. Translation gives CSVEWAADTQYF.

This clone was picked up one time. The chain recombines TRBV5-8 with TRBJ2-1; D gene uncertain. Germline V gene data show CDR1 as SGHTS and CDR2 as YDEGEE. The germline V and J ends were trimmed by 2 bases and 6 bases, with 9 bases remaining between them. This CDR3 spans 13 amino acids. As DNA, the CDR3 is TGTGCCAGCAGCTTAGGGTTGGTCAATGAGCAGTTCTTC. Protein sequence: CASSLGLVNEQFF.

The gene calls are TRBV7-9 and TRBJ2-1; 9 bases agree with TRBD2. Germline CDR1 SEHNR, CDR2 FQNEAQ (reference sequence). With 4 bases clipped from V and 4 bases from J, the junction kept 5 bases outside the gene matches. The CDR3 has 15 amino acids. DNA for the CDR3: TGTGCCAGCAGCTCGACTAGCGGAATTTACAATGAGCAGTTCTTC. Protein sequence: CASSSTSGIYNEQFF. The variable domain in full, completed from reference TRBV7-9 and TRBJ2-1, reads DTGVSQNPRHKITKRGQNVTFRCDPISEHNRLYWYRQTLGQGPEFLTYFQNEAQLEKSRLLSDRFSAERPKGSFSTLEIQRTEQGDSAMYLCASSSTSGIYNEQFFGPGTRLTVL.

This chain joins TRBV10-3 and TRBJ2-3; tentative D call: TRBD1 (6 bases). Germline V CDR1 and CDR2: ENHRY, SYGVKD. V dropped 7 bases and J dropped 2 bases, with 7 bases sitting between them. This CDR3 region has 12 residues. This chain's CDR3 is CAITGDTDTQYF. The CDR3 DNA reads TGTGCCATCACAGGGGACACAGATACGCAGTATTTT.

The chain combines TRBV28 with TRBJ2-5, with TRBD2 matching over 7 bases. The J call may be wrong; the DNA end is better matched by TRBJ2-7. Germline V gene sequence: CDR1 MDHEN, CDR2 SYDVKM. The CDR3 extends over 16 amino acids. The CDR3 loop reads CASSLLSGARSYEQYF. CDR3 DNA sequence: TGTGCCAGCAGTTTACTCAGCGGGGCACGGTCCTACGAGCAGTACTTC.

CDR3 nucleotides: TGTGCCAGCAGTCTCCCTATGAGAGCGGGAGTCACAGATACGCAGTATTTT. Protein product: CASSLPMRAGVTDTQYF. The chain couples TRBV28 to TRBJ2-3; 8 nucleotides align to TRBD2. Germline V gene lookup returns CDR1 MDHEN and CDR2 SYDVKM. With 5 bases clipped from V and 2 bases from J, the junction kept 12 bases outside the gene matches. The CDR3 spans 17 residues.

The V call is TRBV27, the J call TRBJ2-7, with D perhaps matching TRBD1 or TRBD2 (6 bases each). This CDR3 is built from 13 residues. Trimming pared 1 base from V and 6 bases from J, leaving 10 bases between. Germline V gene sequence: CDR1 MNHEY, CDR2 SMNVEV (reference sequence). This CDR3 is CASSLLGGAEQYF. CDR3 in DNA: TGTGCCAGCAGTTTATTGGGGGGCGCCGAGCAGTACTTC.

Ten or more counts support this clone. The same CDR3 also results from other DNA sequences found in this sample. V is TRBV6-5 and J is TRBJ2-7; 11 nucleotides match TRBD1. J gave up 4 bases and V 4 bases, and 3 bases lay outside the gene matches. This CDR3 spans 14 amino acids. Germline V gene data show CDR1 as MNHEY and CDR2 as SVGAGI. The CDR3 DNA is TGTGCCAGCAGTTCCGGGACAGGGGGGTACGAGCAGTACTTC. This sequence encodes CASSSGTGGYEQYF.

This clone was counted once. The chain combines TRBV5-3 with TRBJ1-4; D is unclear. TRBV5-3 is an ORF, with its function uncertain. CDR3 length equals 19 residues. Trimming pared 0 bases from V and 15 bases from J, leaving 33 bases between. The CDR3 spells CARSLGGCLSKAENKMVFF. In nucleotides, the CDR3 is TGTGCCAGAAGCTTGGGTGGTTGCCTCTCCAAGGCGGAAAATAAAATGGTGTTTTTT.

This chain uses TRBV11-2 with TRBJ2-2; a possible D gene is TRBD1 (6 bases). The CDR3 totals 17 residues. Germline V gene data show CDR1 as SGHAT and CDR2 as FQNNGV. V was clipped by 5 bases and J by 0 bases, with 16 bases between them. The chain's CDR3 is CASSQPPHRANTGELFF. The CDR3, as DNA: TGTGCCAGCAGCCAACCCCCCCACAGGGCGAACACCGGGGAGCTGTTTTTT.

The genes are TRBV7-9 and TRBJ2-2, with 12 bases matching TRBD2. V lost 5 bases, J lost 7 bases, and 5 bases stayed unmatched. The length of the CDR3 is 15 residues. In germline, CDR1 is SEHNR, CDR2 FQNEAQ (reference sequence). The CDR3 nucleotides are TGTGCCAGCAGCCCTAGCGGGAGGGTACGCGGGGAGCTGTTTTTT. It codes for CASSPSGRVRGELFF.

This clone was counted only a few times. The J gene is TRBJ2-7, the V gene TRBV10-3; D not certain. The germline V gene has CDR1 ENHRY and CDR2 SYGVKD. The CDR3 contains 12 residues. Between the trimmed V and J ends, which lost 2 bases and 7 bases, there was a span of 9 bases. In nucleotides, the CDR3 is TGTGCCATCAGTGAGGATGTTCGGGAGCAGTACTTC. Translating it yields CAISEDVREQYF.

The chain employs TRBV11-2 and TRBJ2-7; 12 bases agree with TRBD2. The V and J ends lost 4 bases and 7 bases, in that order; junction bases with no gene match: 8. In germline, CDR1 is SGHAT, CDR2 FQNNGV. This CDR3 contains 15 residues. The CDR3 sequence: CASSSPSGRAWEQYF. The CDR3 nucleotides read TGTGCCAGCAGCTCGCCTAGCGGGAGGGCCTGGGAGCAGTACTTC.